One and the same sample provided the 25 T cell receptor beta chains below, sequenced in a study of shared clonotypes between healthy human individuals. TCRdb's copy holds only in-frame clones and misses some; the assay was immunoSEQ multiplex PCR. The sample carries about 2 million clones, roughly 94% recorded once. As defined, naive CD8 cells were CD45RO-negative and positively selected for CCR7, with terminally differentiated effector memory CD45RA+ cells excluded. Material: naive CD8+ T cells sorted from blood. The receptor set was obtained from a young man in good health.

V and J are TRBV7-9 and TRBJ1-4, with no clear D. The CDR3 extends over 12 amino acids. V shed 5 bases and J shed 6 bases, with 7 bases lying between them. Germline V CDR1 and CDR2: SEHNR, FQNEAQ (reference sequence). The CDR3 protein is CASSPLYEKLFF. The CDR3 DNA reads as TGTGCCAGCAGCCCGTTGTATGAAAAACTGTTTTTT.

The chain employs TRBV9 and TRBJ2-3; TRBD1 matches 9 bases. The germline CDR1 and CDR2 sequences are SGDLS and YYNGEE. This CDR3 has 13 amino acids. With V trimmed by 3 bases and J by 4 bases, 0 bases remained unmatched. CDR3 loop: CASSGQGADTQYF. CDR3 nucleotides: TGTGCCAGCAGCGGACAGGGGGCAGATACGCAGTATTTT.

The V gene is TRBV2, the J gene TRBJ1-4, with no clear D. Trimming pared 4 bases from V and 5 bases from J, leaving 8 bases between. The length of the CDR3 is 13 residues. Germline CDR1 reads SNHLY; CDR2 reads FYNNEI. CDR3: CASSGDGNEKLFF. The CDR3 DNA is TGTGCCAGCAGTGGGGATGGGAATGAAAAACTGTTTTTT.

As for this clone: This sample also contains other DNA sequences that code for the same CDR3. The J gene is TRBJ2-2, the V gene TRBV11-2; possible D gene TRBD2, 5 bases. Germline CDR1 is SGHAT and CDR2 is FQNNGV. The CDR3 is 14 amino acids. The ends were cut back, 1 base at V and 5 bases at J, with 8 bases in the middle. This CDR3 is CASSLGPGTGELFF. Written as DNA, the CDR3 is TGTGCCAGCAGCTTAGGCCCGGGAACCGGGGAGCTGTTTTTT.

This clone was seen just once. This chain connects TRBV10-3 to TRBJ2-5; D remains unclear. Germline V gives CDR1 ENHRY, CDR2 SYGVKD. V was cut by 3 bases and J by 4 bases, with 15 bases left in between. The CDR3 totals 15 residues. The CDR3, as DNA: TGTGCCATCAGTGACCTCTGGGCGGCCCCAGAGACCCAGTACTTC. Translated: CAISDLWAAPETQYF.

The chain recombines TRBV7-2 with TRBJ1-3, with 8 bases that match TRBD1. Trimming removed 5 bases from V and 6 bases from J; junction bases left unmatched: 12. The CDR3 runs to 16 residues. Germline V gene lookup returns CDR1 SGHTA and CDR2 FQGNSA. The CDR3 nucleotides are TGTGCCAGCAGCAAGCCCGGGACAGGCGGTCAAAACACCATATATTTT. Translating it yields CASSKPGTGGQNTIYF.

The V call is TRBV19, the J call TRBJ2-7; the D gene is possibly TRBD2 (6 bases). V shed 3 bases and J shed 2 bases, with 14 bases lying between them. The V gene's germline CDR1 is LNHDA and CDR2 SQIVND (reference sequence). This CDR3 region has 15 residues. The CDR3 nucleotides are TGTGCCAGTAGTATGGGGGACTTCGTTACCTACGAGCAGTACTTC. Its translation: CASSMGDFVTYEQYF.

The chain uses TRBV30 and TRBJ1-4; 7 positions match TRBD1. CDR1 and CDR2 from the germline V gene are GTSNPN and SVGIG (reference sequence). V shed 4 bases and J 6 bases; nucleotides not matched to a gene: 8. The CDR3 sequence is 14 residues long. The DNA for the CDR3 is TGTGCCTGGAATACCGGGACAGCCTATGAAAAACTGTTTTTT. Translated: CAWNTGTAYEKLFF.

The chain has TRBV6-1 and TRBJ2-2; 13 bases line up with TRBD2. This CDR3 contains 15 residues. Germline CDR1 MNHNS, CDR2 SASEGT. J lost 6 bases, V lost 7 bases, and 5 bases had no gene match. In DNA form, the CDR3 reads TGTGCCAGCAACGAAGGACTAGCGGGAGCCGGGGAGCTGTTTTTT. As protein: CASNEGLAGAGELFF.

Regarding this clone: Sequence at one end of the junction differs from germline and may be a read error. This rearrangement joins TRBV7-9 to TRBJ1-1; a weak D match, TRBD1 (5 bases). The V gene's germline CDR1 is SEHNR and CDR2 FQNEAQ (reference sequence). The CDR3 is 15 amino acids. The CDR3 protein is CASSGTGNVKTEAFF. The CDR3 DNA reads TGTGCCAGCAGTGGGACGGGGAACGTGAAGACTGAAGCTTTCTTT.

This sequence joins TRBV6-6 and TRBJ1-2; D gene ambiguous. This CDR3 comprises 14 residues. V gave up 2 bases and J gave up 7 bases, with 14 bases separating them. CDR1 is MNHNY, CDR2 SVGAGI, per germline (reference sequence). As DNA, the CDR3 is TGTGCCAGCAGTTACATTACGGGAGAAGGTGGCTACACCTTC. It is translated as CASSYITGEGGYTF.

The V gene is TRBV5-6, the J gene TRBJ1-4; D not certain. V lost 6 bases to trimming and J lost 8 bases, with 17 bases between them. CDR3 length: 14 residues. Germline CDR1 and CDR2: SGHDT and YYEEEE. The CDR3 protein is CASNEHNSGEKLFF. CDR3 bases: TGTGCCAGCAACGAACACAACTCTGGCGAAAAACTGTTTTTT.

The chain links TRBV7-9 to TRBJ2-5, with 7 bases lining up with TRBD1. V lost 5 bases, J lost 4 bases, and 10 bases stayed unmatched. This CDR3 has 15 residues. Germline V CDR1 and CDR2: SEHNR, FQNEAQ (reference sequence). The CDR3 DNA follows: TGTGCCAGCAGCCTCGACAGGGTGGTGGGAGAGACCCAGTACTTC. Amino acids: CASSLDRVVGETQYF.

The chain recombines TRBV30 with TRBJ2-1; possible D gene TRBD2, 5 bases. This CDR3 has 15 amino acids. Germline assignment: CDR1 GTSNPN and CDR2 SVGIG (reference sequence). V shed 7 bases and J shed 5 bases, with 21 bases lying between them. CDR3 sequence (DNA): TGTGCCTTGGAGACCCTCTGGGAGAGAGACAATGAGCAGTTCTTC. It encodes CALETLWERDNEQFF. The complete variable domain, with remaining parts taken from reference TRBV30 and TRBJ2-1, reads SQTIHQWPATLVQPVGSPLSLECTVEGTSNPNLYWYRQAAGRGLQLLFYSVGIGQISSEVPQNLSASRPQDRQFILSSKKLLLSDSGFYLCALETLWERDNEQFFGPGTRLTVL.

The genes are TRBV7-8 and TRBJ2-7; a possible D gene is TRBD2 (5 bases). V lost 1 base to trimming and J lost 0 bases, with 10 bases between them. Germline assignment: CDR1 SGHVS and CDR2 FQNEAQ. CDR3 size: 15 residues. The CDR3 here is CASSLGGMSSYEQYF. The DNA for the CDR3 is TGTGCCAGCAGCTTAGGAGGGATGAGCTCCTACGAGCAGTACTTC. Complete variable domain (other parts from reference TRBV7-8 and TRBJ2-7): GAGVSQSPRYKVAKRGQDVALRCDPISGHVSLFWYQQALGQGPEFLTYFQNEAQLDKSGLPSDRFFAERPEGSVSTLKIQRTQQEDSAVYLCASSLGGMSSYEQYFGPGTRLTVT.

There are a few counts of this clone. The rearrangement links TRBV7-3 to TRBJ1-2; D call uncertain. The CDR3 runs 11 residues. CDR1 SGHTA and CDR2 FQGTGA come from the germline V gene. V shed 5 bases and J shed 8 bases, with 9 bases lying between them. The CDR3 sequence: CASSTLPGYTF. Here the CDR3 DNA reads TGTGCCAGCAGCACATTGCCGGGCTACACCTTC.

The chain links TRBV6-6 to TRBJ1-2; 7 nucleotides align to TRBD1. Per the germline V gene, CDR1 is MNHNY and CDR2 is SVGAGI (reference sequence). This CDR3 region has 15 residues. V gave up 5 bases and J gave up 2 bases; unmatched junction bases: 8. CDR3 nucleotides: TGTGCCAGCAGTACACACAGGGGACCAAACTATGGCTACACCTTC. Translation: CASSTHRGPNYGYTF.

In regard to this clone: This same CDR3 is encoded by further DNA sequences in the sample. The CDR3 region is CASSELGASYEQYF. As DNA, the CDR3 is TGTGCCAGCAGTGAACTGGGGGCGTCCTACGAGCAGTACTTC. The chain is built from TRBV6-1 and TRBJ2-7; D is perhaps TRBD1 (6 bases). CDR3 length equals 14 residues. V gave up 2 bases and J gave up 1 base, with 9 bases separating them. Germline-derived CDR1 and CDR2 are MNHNS and SASEGT.

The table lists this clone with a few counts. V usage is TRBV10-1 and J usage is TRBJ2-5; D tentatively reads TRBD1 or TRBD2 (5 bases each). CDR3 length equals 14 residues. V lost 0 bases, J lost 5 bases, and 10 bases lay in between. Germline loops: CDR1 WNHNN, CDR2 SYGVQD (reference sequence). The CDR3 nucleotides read TGCGCCAGCAGTGAGTCTGGCAGGGAGGAGACCCAGTACTTC. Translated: CASSESGREETQYF.

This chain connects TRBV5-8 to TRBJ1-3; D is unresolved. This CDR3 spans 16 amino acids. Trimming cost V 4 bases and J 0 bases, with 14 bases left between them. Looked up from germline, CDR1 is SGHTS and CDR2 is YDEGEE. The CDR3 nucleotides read TGTGCCAGCAGCCCCGAAAACAGAGACTCTGGAAACACCATATATTTT. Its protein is CASSPENRDSGNTIYF. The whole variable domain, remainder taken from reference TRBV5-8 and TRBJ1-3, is EAGVTQSPTHLIKTRGQQATLRCSPISGHTSVYWYQQALGLGLQFLLWYDEGEERNRGNFPPRFSGRQFPNYSSELNVNALELEDSALYLCASSPENRDSGNTIYFGEGSWLTVV.

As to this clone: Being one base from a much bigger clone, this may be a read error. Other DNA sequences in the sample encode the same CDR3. CDR3 DNA: TGTGCCAGCAGTGAATGGGGGGGCGAGCAGTACTTC. Translation: CASSEWGGEQYF. The chain employs TRBV2 and TRBJ2-7, with TRBD2 matching over 7 bases. The CDR3 has 12 amino acids. V shed 2 bases and J 6 bases; nucleotides not matched to a gene: 1. CDR1 is SNHLY, CDR2 FYNNEI, per germline.

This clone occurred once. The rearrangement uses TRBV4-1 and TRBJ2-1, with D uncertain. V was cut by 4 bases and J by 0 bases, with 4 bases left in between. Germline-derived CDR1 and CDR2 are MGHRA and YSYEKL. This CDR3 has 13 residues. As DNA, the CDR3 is TGCGCCAGCAGCCTAACCTCCTACAATGAGCAGTTCTTC. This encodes CASSLTSYNEQFF.

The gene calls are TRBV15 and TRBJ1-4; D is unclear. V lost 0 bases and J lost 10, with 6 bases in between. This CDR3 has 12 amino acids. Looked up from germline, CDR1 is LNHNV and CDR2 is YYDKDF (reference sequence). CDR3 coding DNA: TGTGCCACCAGCAGAGATGAAAGAAAACTGTTTTTT. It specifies CATSRDERKLFF. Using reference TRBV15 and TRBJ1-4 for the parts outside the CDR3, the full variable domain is DAMVIQNPRYQVTQFGKPVTLSCSQTLNHNVMYWYQQKSSQAPKLLFHYYDKDFNNEADTPDNFQSRRPNTSFCFLDIRSPGLGDTAMYLCATSRDERKLFFGSGTQLSVL.

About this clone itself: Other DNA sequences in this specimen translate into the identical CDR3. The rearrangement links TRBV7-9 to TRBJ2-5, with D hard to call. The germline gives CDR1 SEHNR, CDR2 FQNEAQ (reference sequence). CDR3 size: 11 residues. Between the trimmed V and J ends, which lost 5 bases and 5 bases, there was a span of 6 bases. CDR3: CASSGSETQYF. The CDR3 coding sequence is TGTGCCAGCAGCGGCTCCGAGACCCAGTACTTC. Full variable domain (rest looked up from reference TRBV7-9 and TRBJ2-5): DTGVSQNPRHKITKRGQNVTFRCDPISEHNRLYWYRQTLGQGPEFLTYFQNEAQLEKSRLLSDRFSAERPKGSFSTLEIQRTEQGDSAMYLCASSGSETQYFGPGTRLLVL.

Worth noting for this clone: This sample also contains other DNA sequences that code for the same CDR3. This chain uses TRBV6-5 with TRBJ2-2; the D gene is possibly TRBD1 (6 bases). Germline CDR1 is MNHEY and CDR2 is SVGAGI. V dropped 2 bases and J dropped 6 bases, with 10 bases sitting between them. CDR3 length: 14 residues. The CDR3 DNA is TGTGCCAGCAGTTACGGACAGTTGGCCGGGGAGCTGTTTTTT. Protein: CASSYGQLAGELFF.